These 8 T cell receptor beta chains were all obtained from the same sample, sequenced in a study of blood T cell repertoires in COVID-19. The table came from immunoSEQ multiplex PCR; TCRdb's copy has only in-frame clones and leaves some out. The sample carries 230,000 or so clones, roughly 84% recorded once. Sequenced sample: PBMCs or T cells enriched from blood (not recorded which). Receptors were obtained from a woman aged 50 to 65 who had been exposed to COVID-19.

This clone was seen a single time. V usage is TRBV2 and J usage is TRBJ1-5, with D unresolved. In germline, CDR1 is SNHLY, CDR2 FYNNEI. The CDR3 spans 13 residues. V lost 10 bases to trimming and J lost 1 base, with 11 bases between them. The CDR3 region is CAISKESNQPQHF. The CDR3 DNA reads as TGTGCCATCTCGAAAGAGAGCAATCAGCCCCAGCATTTT.

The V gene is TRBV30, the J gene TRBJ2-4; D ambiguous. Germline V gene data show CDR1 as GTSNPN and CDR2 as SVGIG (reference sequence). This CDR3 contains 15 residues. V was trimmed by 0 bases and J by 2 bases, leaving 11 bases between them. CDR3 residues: CAWSVPRATKNIQYF. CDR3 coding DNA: TGTGCCTGGAGTGTACCTAGAGCAACCAAAAACATTCAGTACTTC.

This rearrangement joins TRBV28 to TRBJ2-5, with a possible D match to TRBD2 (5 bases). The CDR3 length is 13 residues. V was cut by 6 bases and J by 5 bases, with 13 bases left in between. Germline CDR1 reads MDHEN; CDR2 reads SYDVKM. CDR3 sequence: CASRRGLGETQYF. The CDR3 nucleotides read TGTGCCAGCAGAAGAGGGTTGGGGGAGACCCAGTACTTC.

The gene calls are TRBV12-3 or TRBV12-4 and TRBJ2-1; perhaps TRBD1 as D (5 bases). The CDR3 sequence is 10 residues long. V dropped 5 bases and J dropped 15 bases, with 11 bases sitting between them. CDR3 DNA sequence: TGTGCCAGCAGTGACAGCTCCCTGTTCTTC. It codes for CASSDSSLFF.

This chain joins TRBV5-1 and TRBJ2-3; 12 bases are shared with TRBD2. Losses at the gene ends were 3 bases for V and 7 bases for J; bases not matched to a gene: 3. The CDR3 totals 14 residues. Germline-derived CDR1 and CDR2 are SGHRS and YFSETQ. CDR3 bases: TGCGCCAGCAGCTCTACTAGCGGGGGGAATACGCAGTATTTT. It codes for CASSSTSGGNTQYF.

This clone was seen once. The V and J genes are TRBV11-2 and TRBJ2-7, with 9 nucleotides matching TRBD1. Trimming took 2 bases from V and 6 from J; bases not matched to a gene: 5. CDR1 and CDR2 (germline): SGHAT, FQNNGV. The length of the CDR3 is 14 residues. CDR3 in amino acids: CASSLWTGVSEQYF. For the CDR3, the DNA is TGTGCCAGCAGCTTATGGACAGGGGTTTCCGAGCAGTACTTC.

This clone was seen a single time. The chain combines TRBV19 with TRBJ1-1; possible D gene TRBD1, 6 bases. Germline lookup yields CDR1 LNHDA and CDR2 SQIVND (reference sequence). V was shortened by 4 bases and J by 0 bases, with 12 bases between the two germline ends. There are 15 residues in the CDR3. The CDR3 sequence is CASSTTGQLNTEAFF. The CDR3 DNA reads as TGTGCCAGTAGTACTACCGGACAGCTGAACACTGAAGCTTTCTTT.

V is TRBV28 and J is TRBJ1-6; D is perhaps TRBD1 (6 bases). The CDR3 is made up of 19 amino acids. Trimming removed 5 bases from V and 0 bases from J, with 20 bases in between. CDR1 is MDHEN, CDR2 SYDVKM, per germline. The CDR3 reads CASSPGLMGAYSYNSPLHF. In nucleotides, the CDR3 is TGTGCCAGCAGTCCTGGTTTGATGGGGGCCTACTCCTATAATTCACCCCTCCACTTT. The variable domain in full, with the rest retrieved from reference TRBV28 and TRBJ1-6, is DVKVTQSSRYLVKRTGEKVFLECVQDMDHENMFWYRQDPGLGLRLIYFSYDVKMKEKGDIPEGYSVSREKKERFSLILESASTNQTSMYLCASSPGLMGAYSYNSPLHFGNGTRLTVT.